The 12 T cell receptor beta chains given below trace back to one sample, sequenced in a study of T cells expressing NK-cell markers. TCRdb reprocessed the 5' RACE reads and reports one entry per CDR3 protein, with no DNA. The record lists approximately 150,000 distinct CDR3 sequences, of which the ten most abundant hold roughly 20%. The source material was blood T cells: a sorted CD56 or NKG2C T cell subset, CD4+ or CD8+ T cells, or bulk PBMC T cells (not recorded which). These receptors were taken from a woman between 18 and 70 years old in good health.

The chain couples TRBV7-2 to TRBJ2-1; TCRdb's D call, TRBD1, is unchecked because there is no DNA. CDR3 length equals 15 residues. Germline values: CDR1 SGHTA, CDR2 FQGNSA. The CDR3 is CASSLMATGGDEQFF.

The chain employs TRBV20-1 and TRBJ2-2; TCRdb gives TRBD1 as the D gene, but with no DNA this cannot be confirmed. CDR3 length: 14 residues. Germline assignment: CDR1 DFQATT and CDR2 SNEGSKA (reference sequence). CDR3: CSASVGAGNGELFF.

The rearrangement links TRBV5-8 to TRBJ1-5; TCRdb gives TRBD1 as the D gene, but with no DNA this cannot be confirmed. There are 14 residues in the CDR3. CDR1 SGHTS and CDR2 YDEGEE come from the germline V gene. This CDR3 is CASSLGGDNQPQHF.

The chain recombines TRBV7-9 with TRBJ1-1; TCRdb names TRBD1, which stays unverified in the absence of DNA. In germline, CDR1 is SEHNR, CDR2 FQNEAQ (reference sequence). The length of the CDR3 is 13 residues. CDR3 residues: CASSEGEGSEAFF. The complete variable domain, with remaining parts taken from reference TRBV7-9 and TRBJ1-1, reads DTGVSQNPRHKITKRGQNVTFRCDPISEHNRLYWYRQTLGQGPEFLTYFQNEAQLEKSRLLSDRFSAERPKGSFSTLEIQRTEQGDSAMYLCASSEGEGSEAFFGQGTRLTVV.

The V call is TRBV12-3 or TRBV12-4, the J call TRBJ2-7; lacking DNA, the TRBD1 call made by TCRdb goes unchecked. The CDR3 contains 15 residues. CDR3 sequence reads: CASSFQGRGGNEQYF.

The chain is built from TRBV15 and TRBJ2-2; TCRdb proposes TRBD2, but this gene call is untestable without DNA. The CDR3 covers 16 residues. Germline CDR1 and CDR2: LNHNV and YYDKDF (reference sequence). The CDR3 loop is CATSRHLAASTGELFF.

The rearrangement links TRBV5-1 to TRBJ2-5. The CDR3 length is 13 residues. Germline CDR1 SGHRS, CDR2 YFSETQ. The CDR3 sequence is CASSRGSQETQYF.

The chain is built from TRBV19 and TRBJ2-2. Germline assignment: CDR1 LNHDA and CDR2 SQIVND (reference sequence). The CDR3 is 14 residues long. The CDR3 is CASNQPPNTGELFF.

V gene TRBV4-2 combines with J gene TRBJ1-2; TCRdb selects TRBD1, and the lack of DNA leaves this call unchecked. This CDR3 comprises 19 residues. Looked up from germline, CDR1 is LGHNA and CDR2 is YNFKEQ. The CDR3: CASSQMSRDRGTNNYGYTF.

The rearrangement joins TRBV27 to TRBJ2-4; TCRdb names TRBD1, which stays unverified in the absence of DNA. This CDR3 has 17 amino acids. In germline, CDR1 is MNHEY, CDR2 SMNVEV (reference sequence). CDR3 amino acids: CASSSRTDYLAENIQYF.

The rearrangement joins TRBV4-1 to TRBJ1-6. Germline V gives CDR1 MGHRA, CDR2 YSYEKL. This CDR3 is built from 13 residues. Here the CDR3 reads CASSRDYNSPLHF.

The chain uses TRBV4-1 and TRBJ2-3; with no DNA, the TCRdb D assignment of TRBD2 cannot be verified. The germline V gene encodes CDR1 MGHRA and CDR2 YSYEKL. The CDR3 spans 15 residues. CDR3 sequence reads: CASSATSASTDTQYF.